This T cell receptor (beta chain) derives from a study of shared clonotypes between healthy human individuals. The protocol was immunoSEQ multiplex PCR, while the TCRdb copy is restricted to in-frame clones and leaves out a portion. The sample consists of 450,000 to 600,000 clones, around three quarters of them appearing once. This clone showed up just a few times. Trimming took off 5 bases at V and 6 bases at J, with 14 bases between the two ends. This CDR3 is 13 amino acids long. Germline V gene sequence: CDR1 SEHNR, CDR2 FQNEAQ (reference sequence). V gene TRBV7-9 combines with J gene TRBJ2-7; TRBD2 is a possible D gene (6 bases). Sequences were obtained from PBMCs. The receptor was isolated from a woman aged 40-49 years in good health. Some clones in this sample may be carry-over from other donors' samples. The CDR3 DNA sequence: TGTGCCAGCAGCCCGACTAGTTTTTCCGAGCAGTACTTC. It specifies CASSPTSFSEQYF.